What follows are 4 T cell receptor beta chains derived from one specimen sequenced in a study of low-dose radiotherapy and immunotherapy resistance in tumors. Documented time point: before trial treatment. Priming of first-strand cDNA relied on TRAV- and TRBV-specific primers (covering alpha and beta chains). A roughly 21-cycle PCR with a constant-region primer and V-primer adapter amplified TCRs. TCRdb used MiXCR to reprocess the reads, holding one entry per CDR3 protein. The sample shows about 64,000 distinct CDR3 sequences, 26% of them seen only once. The sample consisted of PBMCs, taken before treatment. The receptors come from a male donor with rectosigmoid adenocarcinoma.

As to this clonotype: It differs at one base from a far larger clone, so likely a read error. The chain links TRBV6-8 to TRBJ2-7, with 9 bases lining up with TRBD1. With 5 bases clipped from V and 7 bases from J, the junction kept 12 bases outside the gene matches. Germline V lookup: CDR1 MNHGY, CDR2 SAAAGT. The CDR3 loop spans 15 amino acids. The CDR3 loop is CASSPPVQGAREQYF. The CDR3 coding sequence is TGTGCCAGCAGTCCCCCGGTACAGGGGGCGCGGGAGCAGTACTTC.

This clonotype was counted ten times or more. The V and J genes are TRBV7-3 and TRBJ2-3; D possibly corresponds to TRBD1 (5 bases). The length of the CDR3 is 16 residues. Trimming stripped 5 bases from V and 0 bases from J, with 15 bases between. Germline V gene lookup returns CDR1 SGHTA and CDR2 FQGTGA. CDR3 amino acids: CASSTPRDTSTDTQYF. The CDR3 coding sequence is TGTGCCAGCAGCACCCCCAGGGATACTAGCACAGATACGCAGTATTTT.

This clonotype was recorded at least ten times. The chain recombines TRBV19 with TRBJ2-1, with D possibly matching TRBD1 (5 bases). The CDR3 is 15 amino acids. V was pared by 3 bases and J by 3 bases, with 12 bases between. Germline V gives CDR1 LNHDA, CDR2 SQIVND (reference sequence). Written as DNA, the CDR3 is TGTGCCAGTAGTATGGGGCTATTAAGCTACAATGAGCAGTTCTTC. Translating it yields CASSMGLLSYNEQFF.

V and J are TRBV6-2 or TRBV6-3 and TRBJ2-5; 7 nucleotides agree with TRBD1. The CDR3 spans 15 residues. CDR1 and CDR2 from the germline V gene are MNHEY and SVGEGT. J lost 2 bases, V lost 5 bases, and 8 bases had no gene match. CDR3 sequence (DNA): TGTGCCAGCAGTGCAAACCGGGACAGACAAGAGACCCAGTACTTC. Translation gives CASSANRDRQETQYF.